This TCR beta chain was identified in a study of CD8 T cells in Susac syndrome. Sequencing of TCR beta drew on CD8+ and CD4+ T cells from blood. The multiple sclerosis control group consisted of treatment-naive patients whose relapsing-remitting disease, which was either stable or active, fulfilled revised McDonald criteria. Isolation of CD8+ and CD4+ T cells was performed negatively, whereas enrichment of TEMRA cells was done by FACS. Random hexamers were used to reverse transcribe an amount of roughly 0.5 to 1 ug RNA. TCRdb fed the immunoSEQ multiplex PCR reads into MiXCR, producing one record per CDR3 protein. Of some 150,000 distinct CDR3 sequences listed, 85% to 95% are singletons. After removal of 4 bases from V and 2 bases from J, the junction contained 4 bases not matched to a gene. Germline V gene lookup returns CDR1 SEHNR and CDR2 FQNEAQ (reference sequence). This CDR3 has 14 amino acids.

The clonotype was recovered from a human donor with multiple sclerosis. Material for sequencing was CD8+ T cells from PBMCs. The chain couples TRBV7-9 to TRBJ2-7; 8 bases fit TRBD2. The CDR3 loop is CASSSPGGAYEQYF. The CDR3, as DNA: TGTGCCAGCAGCTCGCCCGGGGGGGCCTACGAGCAGTACTTC.